The 28 T cell receptor beta chains reported below all come from one sample, sequenced in a study of CD8 T cells in ankylosing spondylitis. Findings and caveats of the study: A TCR beta motif of under ten highly homologous variants appeared characteristic of ankylosing spondylitis blood.

Which antigens these TCRs recognize remains unknown. TCRdb redid the calling of the 5' RACE reads with MiXCR, one entry per CDR3 protein. Of a few hundred thousand distinct CDR3 sequences listed, 20% to 25% were seen once; the top ten hold roughly 16%. Sequencing was carried out using blood, either unsorted or a sorted T cell fraction (not recorded which). The receptor set was obtained from a male donor with ankylosing spondylitis.

The sample holds a few counts of this clonotype. The chain links TRBV5-1 to TRBJ2-3, with D possibly TRBD1 on 8 matching bases. The CDR3 totals 16 residues. Per the germline V gene, CDR1 is SGHRS and CDR2 is YFSETQ. The V end lost 0 bases, the J end lost 8 bases, and 19 bases lay between the germline ends. The CDR3 loop is CASSLAYRGGDGTQYF. The CDR3, as DNA: TGCGCCAGCAGCTTGGCCTACAGGGGGGGAGATGGTACGCAGTATTTT. Filled out from reference TRBV5-1 and TRBJ2-3, the complete variable domain reads KAGVTQTPRYLIKTRGQQVTLSCSPISGHRSVSWYQQTPGQGLQFLFEYFSETQRNKGNFPGRFSGRQFSNSRSEMNVSTLELGDSALYLCASSLAYRGGDGTQYFGPGTRLTVL.

The V gene is TRBV5-1, the J gene TRBJ2-7, with D possibly being TRBD2 (5 bases). Trimming left V 5 bases short and J 1 base short, with 13 bases between. CDR1 SGHRS and CDR2 YFSETQ come from the germline V gene. The CDR3 totals 14 residues. The CDR3 bases are TGCGCCAGCAGGTGGAACGGCGGGTCCTACGAGCAGTACTTC. This translates into CASRWNGGSYEQYF.

This clonotype was seen a few times. The chain uses TRBV28 and TRBJ2-3; 8 bases agree with TRBD2. Per the germline V gene, CDR1 is MDHEN and CDR2 is SYDVKM. CDR3 length: 14 residues. The trim removed 10 bases at V and 0 bases at J, leaving 6 bases unmatched. CDR3 sequence: CATTSGLSTDTQYF. In nucleotides, the CDR3 is TGTGCCACCACTAGCGGCCTTAGCACAGATACGCAGTATTTT.

This clonotype was observed a handful of times. The chain is built from TRBV5-5 and TRBJ2-7; TRBD2 matches at 8 bases. From germline, CDR1 is SGHKS and CDR2 YYEKEE (reference sequence). The junction had 8 bases not matched to a gene; V was cut back by 2 bases and J by 4 bases. CDR3 length: 15 residues. The chain's CDR3 is CASSFGLLAEYEQYF. DNA of the CDR3: TGTGCCAGCAGCTTTGGTTTACTAGCGGAATACGAGCAGTACTTC.

The chain carries TRBV15 and TRBJ1-4; the D is unclear. The CDR3 is made up of 13 amino acids. CDR1 is LNHNV, CDR2 YYDKDF, per germline (reference sequence). The V end lost 2 bases, the J end lost 2 bases, and 3 bases lay between the germline ends. The CDR3 DNA reads TGTGCCACCAGCAGAAGGACTAATGAAAAACTGTTTTTT. Its translation is CATSRRTNEKLFF. Using reference TRBV15 and TRBJ1-4 for the parts outside the CDR3, the full variable domain is DAMVIQNPRYQVTQFGKPVTLSCSQTLNHNVMYWYQQKSSQAPKLLFHYYDKDFNNEADTPDNFQSRRPNTSFCFLDIRSPGLGDTAMYLCATSRRTNEKLFFGSGTQLSVL.

The chain employs TRBV3-1 and TRBJ2-7, with D unclear. The CDR3 runs to 13 residues. Per the germline V gene, CDR1 is LGHDT and CDR2 is YNNKEL (reference sequence). V was trimmed by 0 bases and J by 3 bases, leaving 6 bases between them. CDR3 in amino acids: CASSQEGGYEQYF. The CDR3 bases are TGTGCCAGCAGCCAAGAGGGCGGCTACGAGCAGTACTTC.

The CDR3 DNA follows: TGTGCCAGCAGTTTAGGGGCCTTGAGAGATCAGCCCCAGCATTTT. Translated, it gives CASSLGALRDQPQHF. V usage is TRBV12-3 or TRBV12-4 and J usage is TRBJ1-5; D gene ambiguous. CDR3 length equals 15 residues. V was trimmed by 1 base and J by 5 bases, leaving 12 bases between them.

The chain joins TRBV9 to TRBJ2-7, with 7 positions matching TRBD2. The CDR3 has 13 residues. CDR1 and CDR2 from the germline V gene are SGDLS and YYNGEE. The ends lost 4 bases at V and 4 bases at J; junction bases unmatched: 5. CDR3 in DNA: TGTGCCAGCAGCACCGGGGGAGGGTACGAGCAGTACTTC. Amino acids: CASSTGGGYEQYF.

The chain couples TRBV15 to TRBJ2-7; 9 nucleotides match TRBD1. The CDR3 has 15 residues. Trimming removed 0 bases from V and 5 bases from J; junction bases left unmatched: 5. CDR1 and CDR2 from the germline V gene are LNHNV and YYDKDF (reference sequence). The CDR3 loop is CATSREGQGEDEQYF. As DNA, the CDR3 is TGTGCCACCAGCAGAGAGGGACAGGGTGAGGACGAGCAGTACTTC.

V is TRBV4-2 and J is TRBJ2-7; 9 bases line up with TRBD2. The germline gives CDR1 LGHNA, CDR2 YNFKEQ. The CDR3 contains 16 residues. The ends lost 1 base at V and 6 bases at J; junction bases unmatched: 10. In DNA, the CDR3 is TGTGCCAGCAGCCAAGTTGGATTAGCGGGAGCTATCGAGCAGTACTTC. Its translation: CASSQVGLAGAIEQYF.

This clonotype came up a few times. The gene calls are TRBV4-1 and TRBJ2-4, with TRBD1 matching over 7 bases. This CDR3 is 14 amino acids long. The germline gives CDR1 MGHRA, CDR2 YSYEKL. The trim removed 2 bases at V and 8 bases at J, leaving 6 bases unmatched. CDR3 region: CASSQLDRADIQYF. The CDR3 DNA follows: TGCGCCAGCAGCCAACTTGACAGGGCGGACATTCAGTACTTC.

This clonotype turned up a few times. This chain joins TRBV5-5 and TRBJ1-5; 10 nucleotides agree with TRBD1. The V gene's germline CDR1 is SGHKS and CDR2 YYEKEE (reference sequence). Trimming cost V 4 bases and J 4 bases; bases outside gene matches: 5. This CDR3 region has 15 residues. In DNA form, the CDR3 reads TGTGCCAGCAGCGAGGGACAGGGGCTAAATCAGCCCCAGCATTTT. The encoded protein is CASSEGQGLNQPQHF.

This rearrangement joins TRBV28 to TRBJ2-2; possibly TRBD2 for D (6 bases). Trimming took off 3 bases at V and 5 bases at J, with 10 bases between the two ends. The V gene's germline CDR1 is MDHEN and CDR2 SYDVKM. The CDR3 totals 14 residues. CDR3 residues: CASSFGGRTGELFF. The CDR3 DNA follows: TGTGCCAGCAGTTTCGGGGGTAGAACCGGGGAGCTGTTTTTT.

In its sample, this clonotype was seen a few times. The V call is TRBV28, the J call TRBJ2-1, with 7 bases that match TRBD2. Unmatched junction bases numbered 5, after V lost 2 bases and J lost 1 base. The germline CDR1 and CDR2 sequences are MDHEN and SYDVKM. The CDR3 runs 16 residues. CDR3 sequence reads: CASSLHTGGSYNEQFF. The DNA of the CDR3 is TGTGCCAGCAGTTTACATACGGGAGGATCCTACAATGAGCAGTTCTTC.

This chain uses TRBV6-1 with TRBJ2-2; 7 bases fit TRBD2. The germline CDR1 and CDR2 sequences are MNHNS and SASEGT. V trimming: 10 bases; J trimming: 1 base; junction bases outside the gene matches: 9. This CDR3 contains 15 residues. The CDR3 nucleotides are TGTGCCACCCCGGCGAAGCGGGAGAACACCGGGGAGCTGTTTTTT. This encodes CATPAKRENTGELFF.

This clonotype was detected a few times. The chain links TRBV20-1 to TRBJ2-2, with a tentative D call TRBD2 (6 bases). The CDR3 is made up of 16 amino acids. Germline CDR1 and CDR2: DFQATT and SNEGSKA (reference sequence). Trimming stripped 3 bases from V and 2 bases from J, with 16 bases between. The CDR3 protein is CSASFLREPNTGELFF. As DNA, the CDR3 is TGCAGTGCTAGTTTTCTACGGGAGCCAAACACCGGGGAGCTGTTTTTT.

The chain links TRBV11-3 to TRBJ2-7; the D is unclear. CDR1 is SGHNT, CDR2 YENEEA, per germline. There are 14 residues in the CDR3. Trimming took 0 bases from V and 1 from J, leaving 7 bases between them. The CDR3: CASSLDIQSYEQYF. In nucleotides, the CDR3 is TGTGCCAGCAGCTTAGATATACAGTCCTACGAGCAGTACTTC.

This clonotype was detected only a few times. This rearrangement joins TRBV10-1 to TRBJ2-3, with TRBD2 matching 8 bases. The V and J ends lost 4 bases and 6 bases, in that order; junction bases with no gene match: 12. The CDR3 extends over 16 amino acids. The germline V gene encodes CDR1 WNHNN and CDR2 SYGVQD (reference sequence). CDR3 residues: CASSASPSGRSDTQYF. The CDR3 nucleotides are TGCGCCAGCAGTGCTTCCCCCAGCGGGAGAAGTGATACGCAGTATTTT.

At least ten counts were recorded for this clonotype. The chain links TRBV15 to TRBJ2-7; 13 bases map to TRBD2. The CDR3 is 17 amino acids. V was pared by 5 bases and J by 0 bases, with 7 bases of the junction left unmatched. The germline V gene has CDR1 LNHNV and CDR2 YYDKDF (reference sequence). The CDR3 DNA follows: TGTGCCACCAGCTCACTAGCGGGAGGGATACACTCCTACGAGCAGTACTTC. Translating gives CATSSLAGGIHSYEQYF.

The gene calls are TRBV20-1 and TRBJ2-5, with D maybe TRBD1 (5 bases). The germline gives CDR1 DFQATT, CDR2 SNEGSKA (reference sequence). This CDR3 is built from 12 residues. Deletions cut 6 bases from V and 2 bases from J, with 10 bases between. CDR3 sequence reads: CSAETDQETQYF. CDR3 in DNA: TGCAGTGCCGAGACAGATCAAGAGACCCAGTACTTC.

The V and J genes are TRBV4-1 and TRBJ1-5; D gene unclear. The CDR3 sequence is 15 residues long. The V end lost 0 bases, the J end lost 7 bases, and 13 bases lay between the germline ends. Per germline, CDR1 MGHRA and CDR2 YSYEKL. CDR3 protein: CASSQDGRGFQPQHF. The CDR3 DNA sequence: TGCGCCAGCAGCCAAGATGGTCGGGGATTCCAGCCCCAGCATTTT.

V and J are TRBV4-3 and TRBJ1-6; D possibly corresponds to TRBD1 (5 bases). This CDR3 region has 14 residues. V was pared by 4 bases and J by 10 bases, with 14 bases between. From germline, CDR1 is LGHNA and CDR2 YSLEER. The CDR3 DNA follows: TGCGCCAGCAGCCCGACAGAAGTGGCATCACCCCTCCACTTT. The encoded protein is CASSPTEVASPLHF.

This clonotype came up a few times. CDR3 in DNA: TGTGCCAGCAAATTTTCGAAAGCCCCGCTCTTGTCAGTTACGCAGTATTTT. It yields the protein CASKFSKAPLLSVTQYF. The rearrangement links TRBV7-9 to TRBJ2-3; no clear D gene. The germline V and J ends were trimmed by 7 bases and 8 bases, with 28 bases remaining between them. Germline CDR1 SEHNR, CDR2 FQNEAQ (reference sequence). This CDR3 is built from 17 residues.

This chain links TRBV18 with TRBJ2-3; D is unresolved. Trimming left V 2 bases short and J 10 bases short, with 13 bases between. The CDR3 is 13 amino acids. The V gene's germline CDR1 is KGHSH and CDR2 LQKENI. The CDR3 loop is CASSPLAGQAQYF. DNA for the CDR3: TGTGCCAGCTCACCATTGGCTGGTCAGGCGCAGTATTTT. Filled out from reference TRBV18 and TRBJ2-3, the complete variable domain reads NAGVMQNPRHLVRRRGQEARLRCSPMKGHSHVYWYRQLPEEGLKFMVYLQKENIIDESGMPKERFSAEFPKEGPSILRIQQVVRGDSAAYFCASSPLAGQAQYFGPGTRLTVL.

The chain employs TRBV6-5 and TRBJ2-6; D might be TRBD1 (5 bases). CDR3 length equals 15 residues. Per the germline V gene, CDR1 is MNHEY and CDR2 is SVGAGI. V lost 2 bases and J lost 4, with 9 bases in between. The DNA for the CDR3 is TGTGCCAGCAGTTACCCAGGGTCCGGGGCCAACGTCCTGACTTTC. It codes for CASSYPGSGANVLTF.

This chain links TRBV21-1 with TRBJ2-6. TRBV21-1 is flagged as a pseudogene. The CDR3 has 15 amino acids. The CDR3 sequence: CASSPRALGANVLTF. CDR3 coding DNA: TGTGCCAGCAGCCCCCGGGCCCTGGGGGCCAACGTCCTGACTTTC.

This clonotype appeared a few times. The J gene is TRBJ2-2, the V gene TRBV28; D gene uncertain. The CDR3 sequence is 13 residues long. Deletions cut 7 bases from V and 3 bases from J, with 9 bases between. From germline, CDR1 is MDHEN and CDR2 SYDVKM. The chain's CDR3 is CASIRVDTGELFF. DNA for the CDR3: TGTGCCAGCATTAGGGTAGACACCGGGGAGCTGTTTTTT.

Concerning this clonotype itself: A junction boundary mismatches the germline segment, possibly from a read error. CDR3 amino acids: CASSEGPTFNEKLFF. The CDR3 nucleotides read TGTGCCAGCAGCGAAGGGCCAACGTTTAATGAAAAACTGTTTTTT. V is TRBV6-1 and J is TRBJ1-4; D is unresolved. This CDR3 is 15 amino acids long. The germline V gene encodes CDR1 MNHNS and CDR2 SASEGT.